The TCR beta chain described here comes from a study of blood T cell repertoires in COVID-19. About the research overall: Samples came from the United States, Italy and Spain, spanning acute and convalescent COVID-19. Nucleic acid was either cDNA or gDNA, and it came from T cells, B-cell-depleted T cells, or PBMCs.

There are 17 residues in the CDR3. As originally analysed: Amplification from reference gene primers served as the basis for estimated nucleated cell counts. Repertoires were generated with immunoSEQ multiplex PCR, while TCRdb's copy carries only in-frame clones and drops some. V, J and clone size are taken as reported in that table, and D and trimming were inferred from the DNA itself. The sample carries around 140,000 clones, about three quarters recorded once. The source is a woman between 55 and 75 years old with acute or convalescent COVID-19. Material for sequencing was peripheral blood. V is TRBV21-1 and J is TRBJ2-4; the DNA was not compared with TRBD2, the D call given in the table. TRBV21-1 is noted as a pseudogene. CDR3 coding DNA: TGTGCCAGCAGCAAAGCGCTTCTATCTCTATCCAAAAACATTCAGTACTTC. This encodes CASSKALLSLSKNIQYF.